The rows below give T cell receptor beta chains drawn from one sample of a study of cytomegalovirus exposure and HLA in healthy donors. Sequencing used immunoSEQ multiplex PCR; TCRdb keeps in-frame clones, though not all of them. The sample includes approximately 300,000 clones, about 80% of them seen just once. The sample was PBMCs. The receptor source for this set is a girl aged 2-10 years in good health and CMV-seronegative. Both conserved end residues are part of each CDR3. A D gene is named only where the DNA matches it firmly. Expanded clones get a size class; other rows say once, few or many, or leave the size out.

D: .; size: few; V: TRBV7-2; J: TRBJ1-3; CDR3: CASSPQWTAGNTIYF; DNA: TGTGCCAGCAGCCCCCAATGGACAGCTGGAAACACCATATATTTT
D: .; size: .; V: TRBV6-1; J: TRBJ2-3; CDR3: CASSDRGLTDTQYF; DNA: TGTGCCAGCAGTGATAGGGGTCTCACAGATACGCAGTATTTT
D: .; size: .; V: TRBV11-2; J: TRBJ1-1; CDR3: CASSVQLNTEAFF; DNA: TGTGCCAGCAGTGTGCAGTTGAACACTGAAGCTTTCTTT
D: .; size: .; V: TRBV7-2; J: TRBJ1-2; CDR3: CASSLLRGGYTF; DNA: TGTGCCAGCAGCTTACTAAGGGGGGGCTACACCTTC
D: .; size: .; V: TRBV6-1; J: TRBJ1-5; CDR3: CASRVRRINQPQHF; DNA: TGTGCCAGCCGAGTGAGGCGAATCAATCAGCCCCAGCATTTT
D: .; size: .; V: TRBV5-1; J: TRBJ2-7; CDR3: CASSSAEGSEQYF; DNA: TGCGCCAGCAGCTCCGCCGAGGGAAGCGAGCAGTACTTC
D: TRBD2; size: once; V: TRBV5-1; J: TRBJ2-1; CDR3: CASSLVGGGNEQFF; DNA: TGCGCCAGCAGCTTGGTGGGGGGAGGGAATGAGCAGTTCTTC
D: .; size: few; V: TRBV28; J: TRBJ1-2; CDR3: CASSLRHSPYGYTF; DNA: TGTGCCAGCAGTTTAAGGCATAGCCCCTATGGCTACACCTTC
D: .; size: .; V: TRBV5-1; J: TRBJ1-4; CDR3: CASTRKGEEKLFF; DNA: TGCGCCAGCACCAGAAAGGGGGAAGAAAAACTGTTTTTT
D: TRBD2; size: .; V: TRBV5-4; J: TRBJ2-5; CDR3: CASSLDGDSGVKTQYF; DNA: TGTGCCAGCAGCTTGGATGGCGATAGCGGGGTGAAGACCCAGTACTTC
D: TRBD1; size: .; V: TRBV18; J: TRBJ2-1; CDR3: CASSPITGGPYNEQFF; DNA: TGTGCCAGCTCACCTATTACAGGGGGCCCCTACAATGAGCAGTTCTTC
D: .; size: .; V: TRBV6-1; J: TRBJ2-1; CDR3: CASSEGWVGAPSSSYNEQFF; DNA: TGTGCCAGCAGTGAAGGTTGGGTGGGAGCGCCATCGAGCTCCTACAATGAGCAGTTCTTC
D: TRBD1; size: .; V: TRBV6-5; J: TRBJ2-3; CDR3: CASSYSMSAGGDTQYF; DNA: TGTGCCAGCAGTTACTCGATGTCGGCAGGGGGTGATACGCAGTATTTT
D: .; size: .; V: TRBV11-2; J: TRBJ1-2; CDR3: CASSLVTGNGYTF; DNA: TGTGCCAGCAGCTTAGTAACAGGGAATGGCTACACCTTC
D: .; size: .; V: TRBV2; J: TRBJ2-3; CDR3: CASSESLMTPRSDTQYF; DNA: TGTGCCAGCAGTGAGTCCCTTATGACTCCTCGAAGTGATACGCAGTATTTT
D: TRBD1; size: .; V: TRBV29-1; J: TRBJ2-1; CDR3: CSVVGRQGSSYNEQFF; DNA: TGCAGCGTTGTCGGAAGACAGGGTAGCTCATACAATGAGCAGTTCTTC
D: .; size: .; V: TRBV5-5; J: TRBJ2-5; CDR3: CASSFLRFLETQYF; DNA: TGTGCCAGCAGCTTCTTGAGGTTTCTAGAGACCCAGTACTTC
D: TRBD1; size: .; V: TRBV5-6; J: TRBJ1-4; CDR3: CASSRSGGWEKLFF; DNA: TGTGCCAGCAGCCGTTCAGGGGGCTGGGAAAAACTGTTTTTT
D: .; size: .; V: TRBV7-9; J: TRBJ2-2; CDR3: CASSLVNGINTGELFF; DNA: TGTGCCAGCAGCTTAGTCAACGGGATTAACACCGGGGAGCTGTTTTTT
D: TRBD2; size: .; V: TRBV6-6; J: TRBJ2-2; CDR3: CASKVAGNTGELFF; DNA: TGTGCCAGCAAAGTAGCGGGTAACACCGGGGAGCTGTTTTTT
D: TRBD2; size: once; V: TRBV4-2; J: TRBJ2-7; CDR3: CASSQDSGGAYEQYF; DNA: TGTGCCAGCAGCCAGGATAGCGGGGGGGCCTACGAGCAGTACTTC
D: TRBD1; size: .; V: TRBV4-1; J: TRBJ2-2; CDR3: CASSPGYRDRADTGGYAGELFF; DNA: TGCGCCAGCAGCCCCGGATACAGGGACAGGGCGGACACGGGGGGTTACGCCGGGGAGCTGTTTTTT
D: .; size: .; V: TRBV28; J: TRBJ2-1; CDR3: CASSLLANEQFF; DNA: TGTGCCAGCAGTTTACTAGCAAATGAGCAGTTCTTC
D: .; size: .; V: TRBV6-6; J: TRBJ2-7; CDR3: CASSYGSSPSSYEQYF; DNA: TGTGCCAGCAGTTACGGGAGCTCCCCAAGCTCCTACGAGCAGTACTTC
D: TRBD2; size: .; V: TRBV9; J: TRBJ2-5; CDR3: CASSVGGGAGGYQETQYF; DNA: TGTGCCAGCAGCGTAGGGGGAGGGGCGGGAGGGTACCAAGAGACCCAGTACTTC
D: .; size: .; V: TRBV18; J: TRBJ2-1; CDR3: CASSPLRGDSSYNEQFF; DNA: TGTGCCAGCTCACCTCTCAGGGGTGATAGTTCCTACAATGAGCAGTTCTTC
D: .; size: .; V: TRBV28; J: TRBJ1-2; CDR3: CASLAPIYGYTF; DNA: TGTGCCAGCCTGGCCCCCATCTATGGCTACACCTTC
D: .; size: .; V: TRBV4-2; J: TRBJ1-1; CDR3: CASSQDPQFDGMNTEAFF; DNA: TGTGCCAGCAGCCAAGATCCACAGTTTGACGGAATGAACACTGAAGCTTTCTTT
D: TRBD2; size: few; V: TRBV7-9; J: TRBJ2-7; CDR3: CASSLPRTSGSTGHEQYF; DNA: TGTGCCAGCAGCTTACCGAGGACTAGCGGGAGTACGGGCCACGAGCAGTACTTC
D: .; size: few; V: TRBV15; J: TRBJ2-5; CDR3: CATSWDTYQETQYF; DNA: TGTGCCACCAGTTGGGACACGTACCAAGAGACCCAGTACTTC
D: TRBD1; size: .; V: TRBV19; J: TRBJ2-6; CDR3: CASSTDRGLAGANVLTF; DNA: TGTGCCAGTAGTACCGACAGGGGTCTAGCTGGGGCCAACGTCCTGACTTTC
D: TRBD2; size: .; V: TRBV2; J: TRBJ2-1; CDR3: CASRGLAGGTGRNYNEQFF; DNA: TGTGCCAGCAGGGGACTAGCGGGAGGAACAGGGCGAAACTACAATGAGCAGTTCTTC
D: TRBD2; size: once; V: TRBV7-9; J: TRBJ2-3; CDR3: CASSLDQGGTDTQYF; DNA: TGTGCCAGCAGCTTAGACCAGGGAGGGACAGATACGCAGTATTTT